Detailed here is one T cell receptor beta chain. Expressed TCRB transcripts got sequenced, as all isolated RNA was reverse transcribed. Data came from immunoSEQ multiplex PCR; TCRdb stores just in-frame clones and leaves some out. Here the sample spans hundreds of thousands of clones, around 30% being singletons. These data come from a study of beta chain features in type 1 diabetes. The CDR3 is 14 amino acids. V was cut by 2 bases and J by 0 bases, with 8 bases left in between. CDR1 and CDR2 from the germline V gene are MNHNY and SVGAGI (reference sequence). V is TRBV6-6 and J is TRBJ2-7; no clear D. The sequenced sample consisted of naive CD4+ T cells from blood. The sequence was collected from a man aged 18-30 years in good health. The chain's CDR3 is CASSYEPSSYEQYF. The CDR3 nucleotides are TGTGCCAGCAGTTACGAGCCCAGCTCCTACGAGCAGTACTTC.